This TCR beta chain was documented in a study of radiotherapy plus CTLA-4 blockade in lung cancer. Study information: Around 19% of enrolled patients responded objectively, and roughly 30% had disease control.

Assay used: immunoSEQ multiplex PCR; TCRdb lists only in-frame clones, some missing. Among approximately 75,000 clones listed, 78% were seen once. The length of the CDR3 is 12 residues. Germline loops: CDR1 MDHEN, CDR2 SYDVKM. Trimming took off 7 bases at V and 9 bases at J, with 13 bases between the two ends. Whole-study findings and limits: An expansion of tumor-derived TCR clones occurred in blood after radiotherapy plus ipilimumab. Response, reportedly, was best predicted by interferon-beta along with early blood T cell clone dynamics.

This clone was picked up one time. Its antigen remains unidentified. The sequence came from a human donor with non-small cell lung cancer who had a complete response to radiotherapy plus ipilimumab. The source material was peripheral blood, sampled from a patient treated with radiotherapy plus ipilimumab. The rearrangement joins TRBV28 to TRBJ1-3; no clear D gene. CDR3 nucleotide sequence: TGTGCCAGCACCCAAGCGGGTATCACCATATATTTT. Its protein is CASTQAGITIYF.